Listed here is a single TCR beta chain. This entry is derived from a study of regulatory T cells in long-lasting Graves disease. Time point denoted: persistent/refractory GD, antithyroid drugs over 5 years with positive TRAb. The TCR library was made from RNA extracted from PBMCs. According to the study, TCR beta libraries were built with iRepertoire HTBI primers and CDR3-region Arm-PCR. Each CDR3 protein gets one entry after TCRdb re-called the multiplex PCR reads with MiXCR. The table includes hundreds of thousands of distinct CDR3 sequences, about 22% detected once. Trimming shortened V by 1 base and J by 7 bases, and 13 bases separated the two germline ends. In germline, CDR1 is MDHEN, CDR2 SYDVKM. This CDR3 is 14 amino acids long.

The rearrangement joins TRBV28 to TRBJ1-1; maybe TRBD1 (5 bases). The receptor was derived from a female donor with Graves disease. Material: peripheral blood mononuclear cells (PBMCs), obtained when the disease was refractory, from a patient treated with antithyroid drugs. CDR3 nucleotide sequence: TGTGCCAGCAGTTTATCCCAGGGTGGCTATGAAGCTTTCTTT. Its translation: CASSLSQGGYEAFF.